The 14 T cell receptor beta chains reported below all come from one sample, sequenced in a study of OX40 agonist ivuxolimab in advanced cancers. Some clones are missing from TCRdb's copy, which holds only in-frame ones; the method was immunoSEQ multiplex PCR. The data hold 72,000 or so clones, with about 80% observed a single time. Sequenced material: CD4+ or CD8+ T cells sorted from blood, taken in a trial of the OX40 agonist ivuxolimab. The receptors derive from an adult with an advanced solid tumor such as melanoma, head and neck, liver or kidney cancer.

The CDR3 nucleotides read TGTGCCAGCAGCTTAGGGCAGGAAGAAGGGCCCCAGCATTTT. Translated, it gives CASSLGQEEGPQHF. J is TRBJ1-5 and V is TRBV7-9; no reliable D call. CDR1 and CDR2 (germline): SEHNR, FQNEAQ (reference sequence). V lost 1 base and J lost 9, with 13 bases in between. The CDR3 has 14 residues.

This clone was seen a single time. The V and J genes are TRBV5-4 and TRBJ2-5; possible D gene TRBD2, 6 bases. Germline loops: CDR1 SGHNT, CDR2 YYREEE (reference sequence). This CDR3 has 14 amino acids. V was pared by 2 bases and J by 2 bases, with 10 bases between. The CDR3 DNA is TGTGCCAGCAGCTTTGGCGGGGTACAAGAGACCCAGTACTTC. Translation gives CASSFGGVQETQYF.

V is TRBV2 and J is TRBJ2-7; 10 bases match TRBD1. Germline CDR1 and CDR2: SNHLY and FYNNEI. J lost 5 bases, V lost 6 bases, and 10 bases had no gene match. The CDR3 loop spans 15 amino acids. The CDR3 DNA sequence: TGTGCCAGCAGAACCCCCGGGACAGGGGCTAACGAGCAGTACTTC. Translated: CASRTPGTGANEQYF.

The rearrangement joins TRBV5-1 to TRBJ1-3; D unresolved. Trimming took 7 bases from V and 1 from J, leaving 9 bases between them. CDR3 length equals 13 residues. Germline CDR1 is SGHRS and CDR2 is YFSETQ. CDR3 DNA sequence: TGCGCCAGCCGTGAAGGATCTGGAAACACCATATATTTT. Protein sequence: CASREGSGNTIYF.

This rearrangement joins TRBV2 to TRBJ2-3; 11 nucleotides align to TRBD2. The CDR3 is 17 residues long. The V gene's germline CDR1 is SNHLY and CDR2 FYNNEI. J gave up 0 bases and V 6 bases, and 8 bases lay outside the gene matches. CDR3 nucleotides: TGTGCCAGCAGGACGCCGACTAGCGGGATAAGCACAGATACGCAGTATTTT. It encodes CASRTPTSGISTDTQYF.

The chain couples TRBV2 to TRBJ2-7; D is unclear. Germline V gene sequence: CDR1 SNHLY, CDR2 FYNNEI. The V end lost 4 bases, the J end lost 1 base, and 14 bases lay between the germline ends. The CDR3 has 15 residues. The DNA for the CDR3 is TGTGCCAGCAGTGTGCGCCTCTCACTATCCTACGAGCAGTACTTC. Protein sequence: CASSVRLSLSYEQYF.

The chain couples TRBV11-1 to TRBJ2-2; 11 bases fit TRBD1. This CDR3 spans 16 amino acids. J gave up 5 bases and V 5 bases, and 7 bases lay outside the gene matches. Germline V lookup: CDR1 SGHAT, CDR2 FQDESV (reference sequence). The DNA of the CDR3 is TGTGCCAGCAGCCGAGGCCGGGACAGGGGGACCGGGGAGCTGTTTTTT. This translates into CASSRGRDRGTGELFF. Filled out from reference TRBV11-1 and TRBJ2-2, the complete variable domain reads EAEVAQSPRYKITEKSQAVAFWCDPISGHATLYWYRQILGQGPELLVQFQDESVVDDSQLPKDRFSAERLKGVDSTLKIQPAELGDSAMYLCASSRGRDRGTGELFFGEGSRLTVL.

This clone has a single count. This chain uses TRBV6-1 with TRBJ1-5, with TRBD1 identical over 8 bases. The CDR3 spans 13 residues. V was pared by 7 bases and J by 10 bases, with 9 bases of the junction left unmatched. The germline gives CDR1 MNHNS, CDR2 SASEGT. The CDR3 loop reads CASTLQGDYPQHF. The CDR3 DNA is TGTGCCAGCACCTTACAGGGGGATTACCCCCAGCATTTT.

The chain carries TRBV5-4 and TRBJ2-3; 15 bases line up with TRBD2. After removal of 3 bases from V and 6 bases from J, the junction contained 5 bases not matched to a gene. The V gene's germline CDR1 is SGHNT and CDR2 YYREEE (reference sequence). CDR3 length: 16 residues. The CDR3, as DNA: TGTGCCAGCAGCTCCGGGACTAGCGGGGGGTCCGATACGCAGTATTTT. It specifies CASSSGTSGGSDTQYF.

The J gene is TRBJ1-2, the V gene TRBV2; D uncertain. The CDR3 runs to 12 residues. The V and J ends lost 4 bases and 2 bases respectively, with 5 bases between them. The germline V gene has CDR1 SNHLY and CDR2 FYNNEI. CDR3 protein: CASSVSNYGYTF. CDR3 coding DNA: TGTGCCAGCAGTGTGTCGAACTATGGCTACACCTTC.

The rearrangement links TRBV5-1 to TRBJ2-1; D is possibly TRBD2 (7 bases). Germline values: CDR1 SGHRS, CDR2 YFSETQ. This CDR3 is 17 amino acids long. Trimming stripped 3 bases from V and 4 bases from J, with 20 bases between. The CDR3 is CASSSQGGVRGYNEQFF. In DNA form, the CDR3 reads TGCGCCAGCAGCTCCCAGGGAGGGGTGAGGGGGTACAATGAGCAGTTCTTC.

V is TRBV5-1 and J is TRBJ2-3; 12 positions match TRBD2. With 4 bases clipped from V and 3 bases from J, the junction kept 6 bases outside the gene matches. The CDR3 loop spans 16 amino acids. CDR1 and CDR2 from the germline V gene are SGHRS and YFSETQ. The CDR3 region is CASSSTSGGRTDTQYF. CDR3 nucleotides: TGCGCCAGCAGCAGTACTAGCGGGGGGCGGACAGATACGCAGTATTTT.

The rearrangement links TRBV18 to TRBJ2-4; D is possibly TRBD1 (6 bases). Per germline, CDR1 KGHSH and CDR2 LQKENI. This CDR3 is 15 amino acids long. V shed 2 bases and J shed 3 bases, with 11 bases lying between them. CDR3 amino acids: CASSPLGQRKNIQYF. DNA for the CDR3: TGTGCCAGCTCACCATTAGGACAGCGCAAAAACATTCAGTACTTC.

V usage is TRBV5-1 and J usage is TRBJ2-1; D might be TRBD1 or TRBD2, each matching 5 bases. V lost 0 bases and J 6 bases, leaving 16 bases between the germline ends. There are 16 residues in the CDR3. From germline, CDR1 is SGHRS and CDR2 YFSETQ. CDR3 bases: TGCGCCAGCAGCTTGGAGGGACGGCCCGAGGTCAATGAGCAGTTCTTC. This gives the protein CASSLEGRPEVNEQFF.